The 32 T cell receptor beta chains below all came from one sample that was sequenced in a study of OX40 agonist ivuxolimab in advanced cancers. The assay was immunoSEQ multiplex PCR, and TCRdb's table has in-frame clones only and misses some. The data show tens of thousands of clones, roughly 83% seen once. The sequencing here drew on CD4+ or CD8+ T cells sorted from blood, taken in a trial of the OX40 agonist ivuxolimab. Receptor source: an adult with an advanced solid tumor such as melanoma, head and neck, liver or kidney cancer.

The rearrangement links TRBV6-6 to TRBJ1-1; D is unclear. V lost 5 bases and J 1 base, leaving 8 bases between the germline ends. The CDR3 runs to 13 residues. Germline V CDR1 and CDR2: MNHNY, SVGAGI (reference sequence). The DNA of the CDR3 is TGTGCCAGCAGTCCCGTAGGGAACACTGAAGCTTTCTTT. As protein: CASSPVGNTEAFF.

This rearrangement joins TRBV7-9 to TRBJ1-5; D perhaps matches TRBD1 (5 bases). In germline, CDR1 is SEHNR, CDR2 FQNEAQ (reference sequence). The V end lost 5 bases, the J end lost 1 base, and 9 bases lay between the germline ends. The CDR3 spans 14 residues. The CDR3 DNA follows: TGTGCCAGCAGCGGTGGGGGGAGCAATCAGCCCCAGCATTTT. Translation gives CASSGGGSNQPQHF. The full variable domain, rest sourced from reference TRBV7-9 and TRBJ1-5, is DTGVSQNPRHKITKRGQNVTFRCDPISEHNRLYWYRQTLGQGPEFLTYFQNEAQLEKSRLLSDRFSAERPKGSFSTLEIQRTEQGDSAMYLCASSGGGSNQPQHFGDGTRLSIL.

The chain joins TRBV10-1 to TRBJ1-1; 9 bases agree with TRBD1. The CDR3 length is 16 residues. Per the germline V gene, CDR1 is WNHNN and CDR2 is SYGVQD (reference sequence). V lost 8 bases to trimming and J lost 0 bases; unmatched junction nucleotides: 10. The CDR3: CASAGQGEGMNTEAFF. The DNA for the CDR3 is TGCGCCAGCGCGGGACAGGGAGAAGGGATGAACACTGAAGCTTTCTTT.

This chain joins TRBV7-9 and TRBJ2-3; D could derive from TRBD1 or TRBD2 (5 bases each). This CDR3 is 14 amino acids long. The V gene lost 4 bases and the J gene lost 1 base, with 9 bases spanning the gap. From germline, CDR1 is SEHNR and CDR2 FQNEAQ (reference sequence). The CDR3 DNA follows: TGTGCCAGCAGCTCAGGGACCCGCACAGATACGCAGTATTTT. It codes for CASSSGTRTDTQYF.

The gene calls are TRBV6-1 and TRBJ1-4; 8 bases map to TRBD1. This CDR3 is 15 amino acids long. Per germline, CDR1 MNHNS and CDR2 SASEGT. The junction had 5 bases not matched to a gene; V was cut back by 5 bases and J by 3 bases. The chain's CDR3 is CASSHTGGANEKLFF. The CDR3 DNA follows: TGTGCCAGCAGTCATACAGGGGGGGCTAATGAAAAACTGTTTTTT.

Concerning this clone: Other DNA sequences in the same sample also yield this CDR3. J is TRBJ2-1 and V is TRBV7-2; 8 nucleotides agree with TRBD1. Losses at the gene ends were 1 base for V and 2 bases for J; bases not matched to a gene: 1. From germline, CDR1 is SGHTA and CDR2 FQGNSA. The CDR3 has 15 amino acids. The CDR3 DNA follows: TGTGCCAGCAGCTTAGGGACAGGGCCCTACAATGAGCAGTTCTTC. Translated: CASSLGTGPYNEQFF.

The chain couples TRBV19 to TRBJ1-4; D is undetermined. CDR1 is LNHDA and CDR2 is SQIVND in the germline V gene (reference sequence). The ends were cut back, 5 bases at V and 4 bases at J, with 11 bases in the middle. The CDR3 is 14 residues long. CDR3: CASSPRDFNEKLFF. The CDR3 DNA is TGTGCCAGTAGTCCCCGGGATTTTAATGAAAAACTGTTTTTT.

The chain has TRBV7-9 and TRBJ1-2; D uncertain. The V gene's germline CDR1 is SEHNR and CDR2 FQNEAQ (reference sequence). V lost 5 bases and J lost 7, with 20 bases in between. The CDR3 has 15 amino acids. Here the CDR3 DNA reads TGTGCCAGCAGCCCCCCTGTGTTCCAGGTGCGTGGCTACACCTTC. Translating it yields CASSPPVFQVRGYTF.

The gene calls are TRBV11-3 and TRBJ1-1; D is perhaps TRBD1 (5 bases). In germline, CDR1 is SGHNT, CDR2 YENEEA. This CDR3 comprises 14 residues. V dropped 5 bases and J dropped 6 bases, with 16 bases sitting between them. CDR3 region: CASSDGGGKAEAFF. CDR3 nucleotide sequence: TGTGCCAGCAGCGACGGTGGGGGGAAGGCTGAAGCTTTCTTT.

CDR3 sequence (DNA): TGCGCCAGCAGCACGGGACAGGGGGCCACCGGGGAGCTGTTTTTT. The encoded protein is CASSTGQGATGELFF. The chain employs TRBV4-1 and TRBJ2-2, with 12 bases fitting TRBD1. The CDR3 sequence is 15 residues long. Per germline, CDR1 MGHRA and CDR2 YSYEKL. V shed 5 bases and J 4 bases; nucleotides not matched to a gene: 2.

This chain joins TRBV5-1 and TRBJ2-7, with a possible D match to TRBD1 (5 bases). There are 14 residues in the CDR3. The ends were cut back, 2 bases at V and 3 bases at J, with 12 bases in the middle. Germline V gene sequence: CDR1 SGHRS, CDR2 YFSETQ. CDR3 region: CASSFVRQNYEQYF. CDR3 sequence (DNA): TGCGCCAGCAGCTTCGTCCGACAGAACTACGAGCAGTACTTC.

The chain couples TRBV23-1 to TRBJ2-2; D possibly corresponds to TRBD2 (5 bases). TRBV23-1 is marked as an open reading frame, function uncertain. The CDR3 consists of 14 residues. V dropped 5 bases and J dropped 7 bases, with 14 bases sitting between them. CDR3: CASSFLWGVGELFF. The DNA of the CDR3 is TGCGCCAGCAGTTTTTTGTGGGGAGTCGGGGAGCTGTTTTTT.

The CDR3 reads CASNRDRGLKDTQYF. The CDR3 DNA is TGTGCCAGCAATCGGGACAGGGGGCTAAAAGATACGCAGTATTTT. The chain couples TRBV18 to TRBJ2-3, with 12 bases aligning to TRBD1. The junction had 8 bases not matched to a gene; V was cut back by 8 bases and J by 5 bases. This CDR3 has 15 residues. CDR1 is KGHSH, CDR2 LQKENI, per germline.

This chain connects TRBV4-2 to TRBJ2-3; 14 bases agree with TRBD2. J lost 4 bases, V lost 0 bases, and 15 bases had no gene match. The CDR3 spans 21 residues. CDR1 is LGHNA and CDR2 is YNFKEQ in the germline V gene. CDR3 sequence reads: CASSQDPQAPGLAGVPDTQYF. In nucleotides, the CDR3 is TGTGCCAGCAGCCAAGACCCCCAGGCTCCGGGACTAGCGGGGGTGCCAGATACGCAGTATTTT.

V usage is TRBV10-3 and J usage is TRBJ2-1, with 10 bases identical to TRBD2. CDR1 and CDR2 from the germline V gene are ENHRY and SYGVKD. V was clipped by 4 bases and J by 5 bases; unmatched bases: 2. This CDR3 region has 14 residues. The CDR3 DNA is TGTGCCATCAGTGGAAGCGGGGGGGACAATGAGCAGTTCTTC. It codes for CAISGSGGDNEQFF.

The chain couples TRBV27 to TRBJ2-7, with 8 bases that match TRBD1. Trimming cost V 5 bases and J 4 bases; bases outside gene matches: 7. CDR3 length: 14 amino acids. Germline V gives CDR1 MNHEY, CDR2 SMNVEV (reference sequence). The CDR3, as DNA: TGTGCCAGCAGTCCCCAGGGGGCAGTATACGAGCAGTACTTC. Translating it yields CASSPQGAVYEQYF.

This clone has only a few counts. The rearrangement links TRBV28 to TRBJ2-3; perhaps TRBD2 as D (6 bases). V was clipped by 6 bases and J by 2 bases, with 12 bases between them. This CDR3 has 14 amino acids. Germline V CDR1 and CDR2: MDHEN, SYDVKM. CDR3 in DNA: TGTGCCAGCAGGTCGGGACTCCACACAGATACGCAGTATTTT. Its translation: CASRSGLHTDTQYF.

The chain employs TRBV9 and TRBJ2-1; 8 bases line up with TRBD1. This CDR3 is 18 amino acids long. The germline gives CDR1 SGDLS, CDR2 YYNGEE. The V gene end was trimmed by 4 bases and the J gene end by 4 bases; junction bases not matched to a gene: 16. The DNA for the CDR3 is TGTGCCAGCAGCTCGCGTGGCGGGCATACAGGGGGTTACAATGAGCAGTTCTTC. It yields the protein CASSSRGGHTGGYNEQFF.

The rearrangement links TRBV28 to TRBJ2-7; D call uncertain. Germline V lookup: CDR1 MDHEN, CDR2 SYDVKM. The germline V and J ends were trimmed by 6 bases and 7 bases, with 10 bases remaining between them. CDR3 length equals 11 residues. The CDR3 spells CASRSTFEQYF. The DNA of the CDR3 is TGTGCCAGCAGGAGTACGTTTGAGCAGTACTTC.

The J gene is TRBJ2-2, the V gene TRBV7-2, with D unresolved. The CDR3 covers 14 residues. Germline V gene data show CDR1 as SGHTA and CDR2 as FQGNSA. V gave up 5 bases and J gave up 0 bases, with 7 bases separating them. The CDR3 here is CASSEAANTGELFF. Written as DNA, the CDR3 is TGTGCCAGCAGCGAGGCGGCGAACACCGGGGAGCTGTTTTTT.

This chain joins TRBV19 and TRBJ2-2; D possibly corresponds to TRBD1 (5 bases). Germline CDR1 reads LNHDA; CDR2 reads SQIVND (reference sequence). Trimming took off 9 bases at V and 3 bases at J, with 11 bases between the two ends. The CDR3 has 13 amino acids. The CDR3 nucleotides read TGTGCCAGCGGACAAGCGCACACCGGGGAGCTGTTTTTT. Protein: CASGQAHTGELFF.

This chain links TRBV7-2 with TRBJ2-1; 10 nucleotides agree with TRBD2. The V gene's germline CDR1 is SGHTA and CDR2 FQGNSA. The CDR3 runs to 18 residues. V lost 0 bases and J lost 5; bases outside the gene matches: 10. The CDR3 sequence is CASSLALISGGANNEQFF. DNA for the CDR3: TGTGCCAGCAGCTTAGCGCTGATCAGCGGGGGGGCCAACAATGAGCAGTTCTTC.

This rearrangement joins TRBV7-7 to TRBJ2-1; 11 nucleotides line up with TRBD1. V lost 5 bases to trimming and J lost 2 bases; unmatched junction nucleotides: 2. The CDR3 sequence is 15 residues long. Germline V CDR1 and CDR2: SSHAT, FNYEAQ (reference sequence). The CDR3 is CASSQGQGAYNEQFF. CDR3 nucleotide sequence: TGTGCCAGCAGCCAGGGACAGGGGGCCTACAATGAGCAGTTCTTC.

This clone appeared a single time. The rearrangement uses TRBV6-1 and TRBJ2-3, with 9 bases matching TRBD2. Germline V gives CDR1 MNHNS, CDR2 SASEGT. CDR3 length equals 15 residues. V was clipped by 6 bases and J by 9 bases; unmatched bases: 13. The CDR3 region has the DNA TGTGCCAGCAGCTCCAGGGGCGGGGGGGCGAGGACGCAGTATTTT. It is translated as CASSSRGGGARTQYF.

The V call is TRBV6-5, the J call TRBJ1-4, with TRBD1 matching 7 bases. The CDR3 runs 15 residues. Germline loops: CDR1 MNHEY, CDR2 SVGAGI. Trimming at V came to 6 bases and at J to 1 base, leaving 5 bases not matched to a gene. CDR3 amino acids: CASSHRDRTNEKLFF. The DNA for the CDR3 is TGTGCCAGCAGCCATAGGGACAGAACTAATGAAAAACTGTTTTTT.

V usage is TRBV5-1 and J usage is TRBJ1-1, with D uncertain. This CDR3 comprises 17 residues. V was trimmed by 4 bases and J by 1 base, leaving 20 bases between them. Germline V gene data show CDR1 as SGHRS and CDR2 as YFSETQ. The CDR3, as DNA: TGCGCCAGCAGCCAACCAACCCACAAGAAAGGGAACACTGAAGCTTTCTTT. Amino acids: CASSQPTHKKGNTEAFF.

The chain links TRBV28 to TRBJ1-6; D call uncertain. The V gene's germline CDR1 is MDHEN and CDR2 SYDVKM. V shed 7 bases and J shed 10 bases, with 14 bases lying between them. The length of the CDR3 is 13 residues. CDR3 region: CASKEGGISPLHF. The CDR3 bases are TGTGCCAGCAAAGAGGGAGGGATATCACCCCTCCACTTT.

The chain has TRBV2 and TRBJ2-3; 7 nucleotides match TRBD1. Losses at the gene ends were 0 bases for V and 2 bases for J; bases not matched to a gene: 2. This CDR3 spans 15 amino acids. The germline gives CDR1 SNHLY, CDR2 FYNNEI. The CDR3 loop is CASSEAGTATDTQYF. CDR3 coding DNA: TGTGCCAGCAGTGAAGCGGGGACAGCCACAGATACGCAGTATTTT.

The rearrangement uses TRBV28 and TRBJ2-7; D is uncertain. Per the germline V gene, CDR1 is MDHEN and CDR2 is SYDVKM. CDR3 length equals 13 residues. The germline V and J ends were trimmed by 3 bases and 2 bases, with 8 bases remaining between them. In DNA, the CDR3 is TGTGCCAGCAGTTTTAGTACGGCCTACGAGCAGTACTTC. As protein: CASSFSTAYEQYF.

The chain joins TRBV18 to TRBJ2-5, with D perhaps matching TRBD1 (5 bases). The CDR3 spans 13 residues. In germline, CDR1 is KGHSH, CDR2 LQKENI. V lost 5 bases to trimming and J lost 2 bases, with 9 bases between them. This chain's CDR3 is CASSKQGQETQYF. The DNA of the CDR3 is TGTGCCAGCTCAAAGCAGGGTCAAGAGACCCAGTACTTC.

CDR3 sequence: CASSSDGTNYGYTF. The CDR3 nucleotides are TGTGCCAGCAGCTCCGACGGAACTAACTATGGCTACACCTTC. The gene calls are TRBV5-4 and TRBJ1-2; no reliable D call. Trimming cost V 3 bases and J 0 bases, with 9 bases left between them. The CDR3 covers 14 residues. The V gene's germline CDR1 is SGHNT and CDR2 YYREEE (reference sequence).

The chain links TRBV10-1 to TRBJ2-2; 11 positions match TRBD1. CDR1 and CDR2 (germline): WNHNN, SYGVQD (reference sequence). V lost 6 bases and J lost 3; bases outside the gene matches: 6. The CDR3 totals 16 residues. The CDR3 loop is CASSVPGQGDTGELFF. The CDR3 coding sequence is TGCGCCAGCAGCGTACCGGGACAGGGGGACACCGGGGAGCTGTTTTTT.